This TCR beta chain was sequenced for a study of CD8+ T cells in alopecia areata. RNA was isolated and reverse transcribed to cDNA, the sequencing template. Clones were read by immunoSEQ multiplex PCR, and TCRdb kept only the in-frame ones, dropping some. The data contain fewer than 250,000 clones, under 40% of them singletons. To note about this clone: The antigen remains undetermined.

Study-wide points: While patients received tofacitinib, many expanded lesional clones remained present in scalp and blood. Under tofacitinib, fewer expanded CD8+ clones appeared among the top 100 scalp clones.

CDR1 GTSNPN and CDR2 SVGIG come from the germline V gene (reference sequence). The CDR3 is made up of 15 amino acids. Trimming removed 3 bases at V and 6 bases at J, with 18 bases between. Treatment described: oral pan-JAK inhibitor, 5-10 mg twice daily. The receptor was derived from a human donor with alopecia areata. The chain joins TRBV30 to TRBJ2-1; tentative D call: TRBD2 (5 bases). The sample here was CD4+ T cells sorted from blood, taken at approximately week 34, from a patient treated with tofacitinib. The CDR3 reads CAWRAGLAKSNEQFF. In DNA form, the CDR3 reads TGTGCCTGGAGGGCGGGCCTCGCAAAGTCCAATGAGCAGTTCTTC. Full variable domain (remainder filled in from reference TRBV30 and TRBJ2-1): SQTIHQWPATLVQPVGSPLSLECTVEGTSNPNLYWYRQAAGRGLQLLFYSVGIGQISSEVPQNLSASRPQDRQFILSSKKLLLSDSGFYLCAWRAGLAKSNEQFFGPGTRLTVL.